The 10 T cell receptor beta chains below all came from one sample that was sequenced in a study of blood T cell repertoires in COVID-19. Clones were sequenced by immunoSEQ multiplex PCR, and TCRdb holds only the in-frame ones, with some missing. The sample has under 400,000 clones, roughly 88% seen once. Source material: peripheral blood. The source of these receptors is a young woman with COVID-19, enrolled during active disease.

V and J are TRBV24-1 and TRBJ2-1; a weak D match, TRBD1 (5 bases). Germline CDR1 is KGHDR and CDR2 is SFDVKD. This CDR3 has 17 residues. Trimming cost V 2 bases and J 8 bases, with 21 bases left between them. In DNA form, the CDR3 reads TGTGCCACCAGTGATTGGGGCTTCGGCGGCCTAAAGGATGAGCAGTTCTTC. Translation: CATSDWGFGGLKDEQFF.

This clone is judged medium-sized. The V gene is TRBV21-1, the J gene TRBJ1-1; TRBD1 is taken as the D call from the table, unchecked against the DNA. TRBV21-1 is assigned pseudogene status. The CDR3 is 16 residues long. Here the CDR3 DNA reads TGTGCCAGCAGCAAAATGGGCTACAGGGGAGTAGCTGAAGCTTTCTTT. Amino acids: CASSKMGYRGVAEAFF.

The chain employs TRBV6-6 and TRBJ2-5; possible D gene TRBD2, 5 bases. This CDR3 has 13 amino acids. Germline V gene sequence: CDR1 MNHNY, CDR2 SVGAGI (reference sequence). Trimming removed 2 bases from V and 7 bases from J, with 11 bases in between. CDR3 sequence (DNA): TGTGCCAGCAGTTACGGTGTAGGAGGGACCCAGTACTTC. Protein: CASSYGVGGTQYF.

V and J are TRBV3-1 (or the pseudogene TRBV3-2) and TRBJ1-2; 8 bases map to TRBD1. The germline gives CDR1 LGHDT, CDR2 YNNKEL (reference sequence). The CDR3 sequence is 18 residues long. J gave up 5 bases and V 1 base, and 15 bases lay outside the gene matches. The CDR3 DNA sequence: TGTGCCAGCAGCCAAGTATTATTCGGCGGGGACAGGCTATATGGCTACACCTTC. Translated: CASSQVLFGGDRLYGYTF.

This clone was counted ten times or more. The chain links TRBV28 to TRBJ2-7; 10 bases fit TRBD2. The CDR3 is made up of 14 amino acids. The V gene end was trimmed by 10 bases and the J gene end by 0 bases; junction bases not matched to a gene: 6. CDR1 and CDR2 from the germline V gene are MDHEN and SYDVKM. The CDR3 bases are TGTGCCACCCAAGCGGGGGGGAGCTCCTACGAGCAGTACGTC. Amino acid sequence: CATQAGGSSYEQYV.

The chain recombines TRBV7-7 with TRBJ2-2, with D perhaps TRBD2 (6 bases). CDR1 is SSHAT, CDR2 FNYEAQ, per germline (reference sequence). The germline V and J ends were trimmed by 0 bases and 5 bases, with 7 bases remaining between them. The CDR3 has 14 residues. The CDR3 here is CASSLAAGTGELFF. The CDR3 coding sequence is TGTGCCAGCAGCTTAGCTGCGGGAACCGGGGAGCTGTTTTTT.

The rearrangement joins TRBV29-1 to TRBJ1-6; no clear D gene. The V end lost 3 bases, the J end lost 8 bases, and 11 bases lay between the germline ends. This CDR3 has 13 residues. CDR1 and CDR2 (germline): SQVTM, ANQGSEA. In DNA, the CDR3 is TGCAGCGTTGATACCTGGAGCGATTCACCCCTCCACTTT. It is translated as CSVDTWSDSPLHF.

This rearrangement joins TRBV4-1 to TRBJ1-2; 9 bases agree with TRBD1. Germline loops: CDR1 MGHRA, CDR2 YSYEKL. J lost 8 bases, V lost 1 base, and 8 bases had no gene match. The CDR3 is 15 residues long. This CDR3 is CASSQGRDRVPGYTF. The CDR3 region has the DNA TGCGCCAGCAGCCAAGGCCGGGACAGGGTCCCGGGCTACACCTTC.

This sequence joins TRBV4-1 and TRBJ2-2; D perhaps matches TRBD2 (5 bases). Germline V gives CDR1 MGHRA, CDR2 YSYEKL. V was trimmed by 1 base and J by 11 bases, leaving 8 bases between them. This CDR3 is 12 amino acids long. The CDR3 DNA reads as TGCGCCAGCAGCCAAGCCCCGGGAGAGCTGTTTTTT. Its translation is CASSQAPGELFF.

The chain couples TRBV7-8 to TRBJ1-1; TRBD1 might be the D (6 bases). Trimming cost V 5 bases and J 11 bases, with 21 bases left between them. CDR1 and CDR2 (germline): SGHVS, FQNEAQ. CDR3 length: 14 amino acids. The CDR3 DNA sequence: TGTGCCAGCAGCCCGACCGGGACACCAACTAAGGCTTTCTTT. It specifies CASSPTGTPTKAFF.